This TCR beta chain originates from a study of tumor and adjacent non-tumor tissue in lung cancer. A modified ARM-PCR protocol with three rounds of nested PCR amplified TCRbeta. TCRdb re-analysed the multiplex PCR reads in MiXCR, keeping a single row per CDR3 protein. The sample consists of about 66,000 distinct CDR3 sequences, around three quarters of them appearing once. This CDR3 comprises 12 residues. CDR1 and CDR2 (germline): DFQATT, SNEGSKA (reference sequence). Unmatched junction bases numbered 10, after V lost 6 bases and J lost 8 bases. This clonotype was counted a single time. What it recognizes is unknown. Because the CDR3 is missing its conserved closing phenylalanine or tryptophan, this is likely a read error. Study-wide results and limits: Significantly higher TCR diversity was found in tumor than normal lung.

This sample's RNA came from whole unsorted tissue. Newly diagnosed lung cancer patients had thoracic surgery in China, August–November 2014, without prior chemotherapy. The sequenced sample consisted of lung tumor tissue. The TCR sequence derives from a man aged 55-75 years with non-small cell lung cancer. The chain uses TRBV20-1 and TRBJ2-7, with TRBD1 matching 7 bases. The CDR3 coding sequence is TGCAGTGCGGGGGACAGACCCGACAAGCAGTACCTC. Translated, it gives CSAGDRPDKQYL.